Given below is one T cell receptor beta chain in context. The data were obtained in a study of blood T cell repertoires in COVID-19. The V end was cut by 6 bases, the J end by 7 bases, with 4 bases between. The CDR3 spans 11 residues. The germline gives CDR1 MNHEY, CDR2 SVGAGI. Generated by immunoSEQ multiplex PCR, the TCRdb table keeps only in-frame clones and is missing some. The table shows 250,000 to 350,000 clones, with roughly 90% occurring only once. The V and J genes are TRBV6-5 and TRBJ1-6; D not resolved. Material: PBMCs or T cells enriched from blood (not recorded which). This clonotype was obtained from a woman aged 50 to 60 who had been exposed to COVID-19. This CDR3 reads CASRENSPLHF. The CDR3 region has the DNA TGTGCCAGCAGGGAGAATTCACCCCTCCACTTT.